These 22 T cell receptor beta chains came from one sample sequenced in a study of shared clonotypes between healthy human individuals. Sequencing was performed with immunoSEQ multiplex PCR; in TCRdb, only in-frame clones are kept and a portion is missing. Of 2 million to 2.5 million clones detected, approximately 95% appear once; the ten largest clones hold over 0.1%. The sequenced material came from naive CD4+ T cells sorted from blood. Subset of the sample: CD45RA+ positively selected. These receptor sequences come from a man aged 18 to 29 in good health.

The chain employs TRBV10-3 and TRBJ1-5, with 8 nucleotides matching TRBD1. Germline V gene data show CDR1 as ENHRY and CDR2 as SYGVKD. The length of the CDR3 is 14 residues. J was trimmed by 2 bases and V by 5 bases; bases with no gene match: 2. The DNA for the CDR3 is TGTGCCATCAGTTTGGACAGGGGCAATCAGCCCCAGCATTTT. Protein sequence: CAISLDRGNQPQHF.

This clone was observed a single time. The V gene is TRBV11-2, the J gene TRBJ2-7, with D hard to call. Trimming removed 5 bases at V and 0 bases at J, with 20 bases between. Per germline, CDR1 SGHAT and CDR2 FQNNGV. This CDR3 spans 17 amino acids. CDR3 nucleotide sequence: TGTGCCAGCAGCCTTGCCGGACGGGTACCGAGCTCCTACGAGCAGTACTTC. It codes for CASSLAGRVPSSYEQYF. Using reference TRBV11-2 and TRBJ2-7 for the parts outside the CDR3, the full variable domain is EAGVAQSPRYKIIEKRQSVAFWCNPISGHATLYWYQQILGQGPKLLIQFQNNGVVDDSQLPKDRFSAERLKGVDSTLKIQPAKLEDSAVYLCASSLAGRVPSSYEQYFGPGTRLTVT.

This chain uses TRBV10-3 with TRBJ2-5, with D possibly being TRBD1 or TRBD2 (5 bases each). Germline CDR1 and CDR2: ENHRY and SYGVKD. The CDR3 length is 16 residues. V lost 0 bases, J lost 6 bases, and 17 bases lay in between. The CDR3 here is CAISESTTVWGKTQYF. The CDR3 coding sequence is TGTGCCATCAGTGAGTCGACTACTGTCTGGGGGAAGACCCAGTACTTC.

The rearrangement links TRBV13 to TRBJ2-1, with 7 nucleotides matching TRBD2. This CDR3 has 15 residues. The V gene end was trimmed by 6 bases and the J gene end by 4 bases; junction bases not matched to a gene: 9. Per the germline V gene, CDR1 is PRHDT and CDR2 is FYEKMQ (reference sequence). CDR3 DNA: TGTGCCAGCAGGCAAGCGGGACTGGTTTACAATGAGCAGTTCTTC. It encodes CASRQAGLVYNEQFF.

The chain uses TRBV7-9 and TRBJ2-1; 14 bases align to TRBD2. The CDR3 covers 17 residues. CDR1 is SEHNR and CDR2 is FQNEAQ in the germline V gene (reference sequence). V trimming: 1 base; J trimming: 8 bases; junction bases outside the gene matches: 7. The CDR3 region is CASSLGGTSGSFDEQFF. DNA for the CDR3: TGTGCCAGCAGCTTAGGGGGGACTAGCGGGAGTTTCGATGAGCAGTTCTTC.

This chain joins TRBV29-1 and TRBJ2-1, with D possibly matching TRBD2 (6 bases). CDR1 and CDR2 (germline): SQVTM, ANQGSEA. The CDR3 is 17 residues long. With 0 bases removed from V and 1 base from J, the gap between germline ends came to 16 bases. The CDR3 sequence: CSVEEPGGAISYNEQFF. The CDR3 nucleotides read TGCAGCGTTGAAGAGCCCGGCGGGGCGATATCCTACAATGAGCAGTTCTTC.

The rearrangement joins TRBV7-2 to TRBJ2-2, with TRBD2 identical over 7 bases. CDR1 and CDR2 from the germline V gene are SGHTA and FQGNSA. Trimming removed 6 bases from V and 2 bases from J; junction bases left unmatched: 9. CDR3 size: 16 residues. The CDR3 region has the DNA TGTGCCAGCAGAATCAACGGGGGGACCAACACCGGGGAGCTGTTTTTT. Translating gives CASRINGGTNTGELFF.

The chain joins TRBV30 to TRBJ2-3; a weak D match, TRBD2 (5 bases). CDR1 GTSNPN and CDR2 SVGIG come from the germline V gene (reference sequence). The CDR3 covers 13 residues. The V end lost 2 bases, the J end lost 4 bases, and 10 bases lay between the germline ends. The CDR3 DNA sequence: TGTGCCTGGAGTCCCGGGAACTCAGATACGCAGTATTTT. It translates to CAWSPGNSDTQYF.

The V call is TRBV6-6, the J call TRBJ2-2, with no clear D. This CDR3 is built from 14 residues. The germline V gene has CDR1 MNHNY and CDR2 SVGAGI (reference sequence). The V end lost 2 bases, the J end lost 4 bases, and 8 bases lay between the germline ends. Here the CDR3 DNA reads TGTGCCAGCAGTTACAGGGATACCACCGGGGAGCTGTTTTTT. Translation: CASSYRDTTGELFF.

A remark on this clone: Other nucleotide sequences from this sample produce the same CDR3. The rearrangement joins TRBV7-9 to TRBJ2-5; no firm D call. This CDR3 has 13 residues. Trimming removed 1 base at V and 1 base at J, with 4 bases between. Germline lookup yields CDR1 SEHNR and CDR2 FQNEAQ (reference sequence). CDR3 in amino acids: CASSLGGQETQYF. Written as DNA, the CDR3 is TGTGCCAGCAGCTTAGGCGGCCAAGAGACCCAGTACTTC. Drawing the rest from reference TRBV7-9 and TRBJ2-5, the complete variable domain is DTGVSQNPRHKITKRGQNVTFRCDPISEHNRLYWYRQTLGQGPEFLTYFQNEAQLEKSRLLSDRFSAERPKGSFSTLEIQRTEQGDSAMYLCASSLGGQETQYFGPGTRLLVL.

This clone was detected only once. J is TRBJ2-4 and V is TRBV4-2, with TRBD2 matching 10 bases. Per the germline V gene, CDR1 is LGHNA and CDR2 is YNFKEQ. Trimming took 6 bases from V and 5 from J; bases not matched to a gene: 7. The CDR3 consists of 15 residues. The CDR3 region has the DNA TGTGCCAGCAGAAAAACTAGCGGGGCAGAAAACATTCAGTACTTC. This codes for CASRKTSGAENIQYF.

The V gene is TRBV7-9, the J gene TRBJ1-2; unclear D gene. Germline V gene sequence: CDR1 SEHNR, CDR2 FQNEAQ (reference sequence). Trimming pared 2 bases from V and 8 bases from J, leaving 9 bases between. There are 12 residues in the CDR3. CDR3 DNA: TGTGCCAGCAGCTTACTAGCGGGCGGCTACACCTTC. Residues: CASSLLAGGYTF.

The rearrangement joins TRBV5-6 to TRBJ2-7; D could derive from TRBD1 or TRBD2 (5 bases each). CDR3 length: 12 amino acids. The ends were cut back, 2 bases at V and 7 bases at J, with 10 bases in the middle. Germline CDR1 is SGHDT and CDR2 is YYEEEE. CDR3 nucleotide sequence: TGTGCCAGCAGCTTCCGGGACGCGGAGCAGTACTTC. It encodes CASSFRDAEQYF.

The chain links TRBV30 to TRBJ2-2; 9 bases are shared with TRBD1. The J segment lost 5 bases and the V segment lost 3 bases, leaving 7 bases of the junction unmatched. The CDR3 is made up of 15 amino acids. Germline values: CDR1 GTSNPN, CDR2 SVGIG (reference sequence). CDR3: CAWSDRGKGTGELFF. CDR3 sequence (DNA): TGTGCCTGGAGCGACAGGGGGAAGGGAACCGGGGAGCTGTTTTTT.

The chain has TRBV29-1 and TRBJ2-3, with D possibly being TRBD1 (6 bases). From germline, CDR1 is SQVTM and CDR2 ANQGSEA. V lost 5 bases and J lost 2, with 23 bases in between. The CDR3 runs 17 residues. CDR3 coding DNA: TGCAGCGTTCGAAGAGATTTCCGGGACACTTACACAGATACGCAGTATTTT. Protein product: CSVRRDFRDTYTDTQYF.

This clone appeared a single time. This CDR3 reads CASSLDTKNIQYF. As DNA, the CDR3 is TGTGCCAGCAGCTTGGACACGAAGAACATTCAGTACTTC. The chain links TRBV7-2 to TRBJ2-4; a possible D gene is TRBD1 (5 bases). With 3 bases removed from V and 7 bases from J, the gap between germline ends came to 10 bases. The CDR3 length is 13 residues. Germline V gene lookup returns CDR1 SGHTA and CDR2 FQGNSA.

The chain is built from TRBV19 and TRBJ2-6; D is unresolved. In germline, CDR1 is LNHDA, CDR2 SQIVND (reference sequence). The CDR3 length is 13 residues. V lost 7 bases and J lost 0, with 4 bases in between. CDR3 amino acids: CASTPSGANVLTF. The CDR3 DNA sequence: TGTGCCAGTACTCCCTCTGGGGCCAACGTCCTGACTTTC.

This sequence joins TRBV6-5 and TRBJ2-5, with unresolved D. V was pared by 2 bases and J by 9 bases, with 10 bases between. The CDR3 consists of 12 residues. In germline, CDR1 is MNHEY, CDR2 SVGAGI. The CDR3 reads CASSYGEGAQYF. The CDR3, as DNA: TGTGCCAGCAGTTACGGCGAAGGAGCCCAGTACTTC.

CDR3 nucleotides: TGTGCCAGCTCACCTGGACAGGGACACACTGAAGCTTTCTTT. This encodes CASSPGQGHTEAFF. The chain joins TRBV18 to TRBJ1-1; the match to TRBD1 covers 8 bases. V lost 3 bases, J lost 3 bases, and 3 bases stayed unmatched. This CDR3 contains 14 residues. Germline V CDR1 and CDR2: KGHSH, LQKENI.

The J gene is TRBJ1-1, the V gene TRBV30; 9 bases are a match to TRBD1. V lost 0 bases, J lost 6 bases, and 5 bases stayed unmatched. Looked up from germline, CDR1 is GTSNPN and CDR2 is SVGIG (reference sequence). The CDR3 runs to 14 residues. CDR3 amino acids: CAWSVGTGKSEAFF. DNA of the CDR3: TGTGCCTGGAGTGTGGGGACAGGGAAATCTGAAGCTTTCTTT.

V and J are TRBV4-3 and TRBJ2-3; D is possibly TRBD1 or TRBD2 (5 bases each). Germline assignment: CDR1 LGHNA and CDR2 YSLEER. The V end lost 0 bases, the J end lost 1 base, and 17 bases lay between the germline ends. The length of the CDR3 is 18 residues. The CDR3 here is CASSQDSPGLGRTDTQYF. CDR3 nucleotides: TGCGCCAGCAGCCAAGATTCTCCCGGACTGGGACGCACAGATACGCAGTATTTT.

The chain employs TRBV4-1 and TRBJ1-6; possibly TRBD1 for D (5 bases). Deletions cut 1 base from V and 0 bases from J, with 13 bases between. The CDR3 sequence is 18 residues long. Germline CDR1 and CDR2: MGHRA and YSYEKL. CDR3 sequence: CASSQGIAGSSYNSPLHF. The DNA of the CDR3 is TGCGCCAGCAGCCAAGGAATAGCAGGGAGCTCCTATAATTCACCCCTCCACTTT.